These 10 T cell receptor beta chains share one sample of origin, sequenced in a study of regulatory T cells in long-lasting Graves disease (dated by TCRdb to the early 2020s). Receptors were amplified or captured by multiplex PCR. Sequencing used an Illumina HiSeq 4000. To build TCR beta libraries, CDR3 regions were amplified by Arm-PCR using iRepertoire HTBI primers. TCRdb itself trimmed the public reads at Q25 with fastp, ran MiXCR and retained productive beta chains. Rows matching on CDR3 protein sequence are summarized as one entry with the most common DNA and genes. A total of roughly 500,000 distinct CDR3 sequences appear in this sample, approximately 15% of them only once. The ten most abundant clones make up approximately 19% of the sample. The sample's time point label is to be understood as: newly diagnosed GD, antithyroid drugs for less than 3 months. For both TCR sequencing and RNA sequencing, RNA was extracted from PBMCs using TRIzol.

This same sample was also taken into another study, of T cells in Graves' hyperthyroidism and ophthalmopathy.

The source material was peripheral blood mononuclear cells (PBMCs), sampled at new diagnosis, from a patient treated with antithyroid drugs. These receptors were taken from a woman between 45 and 65 years old with Graves disease. Donor details come from another sample of the same person, matched by shared clones.

The sample holds many counts of this clonotype. The chain links TRBV12-3 or TRBV12-4 to TRBJ2-5, with D uncertain. V was trimmed by 0 bases and J by 1 base, leaving 12 bases between them. CDR3 size: 16 residues. The chain's CDR3 is CASSLALEGAQETQYF. CDR3 sequence (DNA): TGTGCCAGCAGTTTAGCGCTAGAAGGAGCCCAAGAGACCCAGTACTTC.

This clonotype was counted ten times or more. The chain combines TRBV2 with TRBJ2-7, with 11 bases matching TRBD1. The CDR3 has 16 amino acids. With V trimmed by 1 base and J by 4 bases, 6 bases remained unmatched. CDR1 is SNHLY and CDR2 is FYNNEI in the germline V gene. DNA of the CDR3: TGTGCCAGCAGTGAAGAGGACAGGGGGCGTCGGTACGAGCAGTACTTC. Translated: CASSEEDRGRRYEQYF.

The chain has TRBV5-1 and TRBJ2-2; 11 positions match TRBD2. Germline assignment: CDR1 SGHRS and CDR2 YFSETQ. J lost 4 bases, V lost 4 bases, and 9 bases had no gene match. The CDR3 has 17 residues. CDR3 amino acids: CASSPVTSGSVTGELFF. CDR3 coding DNA: TGCGCCAGCAGCCCCGTAACTAGCGGGAGCGTCACCGGGGAGCTGTTTTTT.

This clonotype was seen a handful of times. A much larger clonotype is one base distant, so this may be a read error. The gene calls are TRBV6-2 or TRBV6-3 and TRBJ1-2; D may be TRBD1 (6 bases). This CDR3 region has 18 residues. V lost 2 bases, J lost 4 bases, and 23 bases lay in between. Germline V gives CDR1 MNHEY, CDR2 SVGEGT. CDR3 loop: CASSYRIPGAGKGYGYTF. CDR3 nucleotide sequence: TGTGCCAGCAGTTACCGGATCCCAGGGGCAGGGAAAGGCTATGGCTACACCTTC.

The chain uses TRBV9 and TRBJ2-1; 12 bases match TRBD2. Looked up from germline, CDR1 is SGDLS and CDR2 is YYNGEE. CDR3 length: 19 amino acids. Losses at the gene ends were 0 bases for V and 7 bases for J; bases not matched to a gene: 14. The CDR3 region is CASSVVASGRAMGGNEQFF. DNA for the CDR3: TGTGCCAGCAGCGTAGTGGCTAGCGGGAGGGCCATGGGGGGAAATGAGCAGTTCTTC.

This clonotype turned up a few times. This chain joins TRBV20-1 and TRBJ2-7; 14 bases match TRBD2. J gave up 3 bases and V 7 bases, and 11 bases lay outside the gene matches. The CDR3 length is 16 residues. Germline CDR1 is DFQATT and CDR2 is SNEGSKA (reference sequence). CDR3 in DNA: TGCAGTGTCAGAGGGACTAGCGGGAGTGAAATCTACGAGCAGTACTTC. Protein sequence: CSVRGTSGSEIYEQYF.

V is TRBV7-9 and J is TRBJ2-1; TRBD1 aligns across 10 bases. This CDR3 comprises 18 residues. J was trimmed by 8 bases and V by 0 bases; bases with no gene match: 13. The germline V gene has CDR1 SEHNR and CDR2 FQNEAQ (reference sequence). This CDR3 is CASSLADRGRLGLDEQFF. Here the CDR3 DNA reads TGTGCCAGCAGCTTAGCTGACAGGGGGCGACTGGGTCTCGATGAGCAGTTCTTC. Together with reference TRBV7-9 and TRBJ2-1, the CDR3 gives the full variable domain: DTGVSQNPRHKITKRGQNVTFRCDPISEHNRLYWYRQTLGQGPEFLTYFQNEAQLEKSRLLSDRFSAERPKGSFSTLEIQRTEQGDSAMYLCASSLADRGRLGLDEQFFGPGTRLTVL.

This clonotype was detected many times. The chain is built from TRBV2 and TRBJ1-6, with 7 bases identical to TRBD1. The CDR3 loop spans 14 amino acids. J lost 8 bases, V lost 6 bases, and 7 bases had no gene match. Looked up from germline, CDR1 is SNHLY and CDR2 is FYNNEI. The CDR3 sequence: CASRYGTADSPLHF. In DNA, the CDR3 is TGTGCCAGCAGGTACGGGACAGCCGATTCACCCCTCCACTTT.

A few counts support this clonotype. This sequence joins TRBV30 and TRBJ2-1, with D hard to call. The CDR3 extends over 14 amino acids. Germline V gene sequence: CDR1 GTSNPN, CDR2 SVGIG (reference sequence). V gave up 2 bases and J gave up 3 bases, with 11 bases separating them. The CDR3 nucleotides read TGTGCCTGGAGTTTGGCACAGTACTACAATGAGCAGTTCTTC. Translating gives CAWSLAQYYNEQFF. Complete variable domain (other parts from reference TRBV30 and TRBJ2-1): SQTIHQWPATLVQPVGSPLSLECTVEGTSNPNLYWYRQAAGRGLQLLFYSVGIGQISSEVPQNLSASRPQDRQFILSSKKLLLSDSGFYLCAWSLAQYYNEQFFGPGTRLTVL.

The V call is TRBV6-1, the J call TRBJ2-4; D assignment may be TRBD1 or TRBD2 (5 bases each). The CDR3 runs to 17 residues. Germline CDR1 MNHNS, CDR2 SASEGT. The V end lost 7 bases, the J end lost 0 bases, and 19 bases lay between the germline ends. CDR3 sequence (DNA): TGTGCCAGCACTTCAGCGTGGGACCTGCTAGCCAAAAACATTCAGTACTTC. This codes for CASTSAWDLLAKNIQYF.